Listed here is a single T cell receptor beta chain. The antigen remains unidentified. This specimen comes from a study of T cell repertoires in ileal Crohn's disease. Study-wide results and limits: Compared with non-smokers, active smokers at surgery showed more clonal expansions.

Each sample's TCRB immunosequencing used five hundred nanograms of biopsy DNA. The assay was immunoSEQ multiplex PCR, and TCRdb's table has in-frame clones only and misses some. This sample has 9,500 to 12,000 clones, with around 80% found just once. Germline CDR1 and CDR2: SGHRS and YFSETQ. The CDR3 is made up of 15 amino acids. V gave up 7 bases and J gave up 2 bases; unmatched junction bases: 11. This TCR was sampled from an adult with Crohn's disease. The sample taken for sequencing was ileal tissue. This chain uses TRBV5-1 with TRBJ2-7; 8 bases map to TRBD1. The chain's CDR3 is CASAPRQGRTYEQYF. For the CDR3, the DNA is TGCGCCAGCGCCCCCCGACAGGGGAGAACCTACGAGCAGTACTTC.